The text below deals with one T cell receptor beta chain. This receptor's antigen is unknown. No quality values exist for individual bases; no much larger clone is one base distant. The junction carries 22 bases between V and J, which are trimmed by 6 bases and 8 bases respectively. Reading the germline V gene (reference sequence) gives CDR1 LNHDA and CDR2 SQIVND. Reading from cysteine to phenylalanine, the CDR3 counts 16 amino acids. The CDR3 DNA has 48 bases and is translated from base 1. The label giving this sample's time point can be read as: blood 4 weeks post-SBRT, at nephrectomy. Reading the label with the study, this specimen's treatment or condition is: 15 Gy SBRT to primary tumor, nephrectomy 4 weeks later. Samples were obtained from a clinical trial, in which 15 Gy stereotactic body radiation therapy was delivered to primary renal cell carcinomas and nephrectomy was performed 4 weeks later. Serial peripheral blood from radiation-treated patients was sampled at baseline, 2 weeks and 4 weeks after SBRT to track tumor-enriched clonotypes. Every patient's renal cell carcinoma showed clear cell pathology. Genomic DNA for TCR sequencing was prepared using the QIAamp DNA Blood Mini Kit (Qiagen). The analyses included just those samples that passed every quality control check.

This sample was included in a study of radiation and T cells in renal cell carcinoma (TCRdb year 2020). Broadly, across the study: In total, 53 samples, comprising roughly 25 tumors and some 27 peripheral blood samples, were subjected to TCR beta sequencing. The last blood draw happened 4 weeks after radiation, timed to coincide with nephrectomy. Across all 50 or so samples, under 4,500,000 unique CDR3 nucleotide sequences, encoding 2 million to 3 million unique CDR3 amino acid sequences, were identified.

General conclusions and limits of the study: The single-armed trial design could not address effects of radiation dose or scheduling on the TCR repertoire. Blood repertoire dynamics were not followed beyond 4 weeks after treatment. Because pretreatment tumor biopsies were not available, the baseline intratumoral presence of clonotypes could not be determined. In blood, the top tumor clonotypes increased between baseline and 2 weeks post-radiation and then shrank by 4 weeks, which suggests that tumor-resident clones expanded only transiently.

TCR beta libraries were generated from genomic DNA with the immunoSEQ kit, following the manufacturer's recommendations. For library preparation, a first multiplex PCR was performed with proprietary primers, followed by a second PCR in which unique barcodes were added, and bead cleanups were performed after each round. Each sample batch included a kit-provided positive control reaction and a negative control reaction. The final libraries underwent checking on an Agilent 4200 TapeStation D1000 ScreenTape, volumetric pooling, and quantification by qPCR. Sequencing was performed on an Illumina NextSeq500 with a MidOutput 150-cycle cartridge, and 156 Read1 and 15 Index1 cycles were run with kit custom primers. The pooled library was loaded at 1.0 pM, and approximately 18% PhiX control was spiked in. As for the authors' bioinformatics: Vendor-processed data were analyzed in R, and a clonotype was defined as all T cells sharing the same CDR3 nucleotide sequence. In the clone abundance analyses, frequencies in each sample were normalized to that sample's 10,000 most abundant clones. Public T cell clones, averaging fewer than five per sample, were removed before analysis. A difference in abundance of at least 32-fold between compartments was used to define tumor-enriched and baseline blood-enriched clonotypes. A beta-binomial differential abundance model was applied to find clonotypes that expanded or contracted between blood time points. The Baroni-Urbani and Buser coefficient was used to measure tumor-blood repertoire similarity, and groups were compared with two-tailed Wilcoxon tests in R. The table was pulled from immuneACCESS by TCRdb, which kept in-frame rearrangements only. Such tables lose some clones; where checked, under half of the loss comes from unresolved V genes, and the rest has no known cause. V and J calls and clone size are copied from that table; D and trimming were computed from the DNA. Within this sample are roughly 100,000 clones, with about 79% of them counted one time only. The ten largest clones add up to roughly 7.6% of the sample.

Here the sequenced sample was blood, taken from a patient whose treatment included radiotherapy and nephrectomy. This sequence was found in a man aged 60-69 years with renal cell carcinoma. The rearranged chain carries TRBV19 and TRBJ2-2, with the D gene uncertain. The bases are TGTGCCAGTAGCCGAAACCAAAACGGAAGAGGAGGGGAGCTGTTTTTT. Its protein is CASSRNQNGRGGELFF.